What follows is one TCR beta chain and its context. Its antigen is as yet unknown. The germline gives CDR1 SGHTA, CDR2 FQGNSA. The CDR3 consists of 15 residues. Trimming at V came to 3 bases and at J to 3 bases, leaving 4 bases not matched to a gene. This record belongs to a study of PD-1 blockade in classical Hodgkin lymphoma. The time point here: cycle 4 day 1 (C4D1), after 5 to 7 weeks of nivolumab. In every patient, relapse followed autologous stem cell transplantation, while exposure to brentuximab vedotin differed. Classification of best responses gave complete response, partial response or progressive disease. Clones were read by immunoSEQ multiplex PCR, and TCRdb kept only the in-frame ones, dropping some. The profile shows tens of thousands of clones, roughly 80% of them singletons. Study-level points and caveats: Those achieving complete response showed baseline diversity like newly diagnosed patients. By cycle point C4D1, TCR diversity had risen significantly in CD4+ cells (but not CD8+ cells). Repertoire differences have undefined causes, possibly disease activity or prior therapy.

Sequencing used peripheral blood mononuclear cells (PBMCs), obtained before the fourth cycle of nivolumab. The clonotype originates from a human donor with classical Hodgkin lymphoma. The chain recombines TRBV7-2 with TRBJ2-3; 9 bases agree with TRBD1. The CDR3 region is CASSLGQGGTDTQYF. The CDR3 bases are TGTGCCAGCAGCTTGGGACAGGGTGGGACAGATACGCAGTATTTT.